This T cell receptor beta chain appears in the sequencing data of a study of T cell repertoires in cytomegalovirus infection. Using its own MiXCR run on the reads, TCRdb lists one record per CDR3 protein. The sample yields approximately 140,000 distinct CDR3 sequences, 7% to 10% seen once. The CDR3 sequence runs 14 residues, both termini included. CDR1 is SGHAT and CDR2 is FQNNGV in the germline V gene. As regards this clonotype: Given the absence of the conserved phenylalanine or tryptophan at the CDR3 end, a read error is likely. The DNA is omitted, as the CDR3 cannot be located on it reliably, and the CDR3 follows TCRdb's listing.

V and J are TRBV11-2 and TRBJ1-2; the D call in the table, TRBD1, was not verified against the DNA. Material for sequencing was PBMCs. The sequence derives from a human donor in good health (CMV status not recorded). Some clones in this sample may be carry-over from other donors' samples. CDR3: CASTPSGVPYGYTL.